This TCR beta chain came from a study of OX40 agonist ivuxolimab in advanced cancers. Germline V lookup: CDR1 MDHEN, CDR2 SYDVKM. This CDR3 contains 12 residues. Trimming cost V 10 bases and J 1 base, with 10 bases left between them. Comment on this clone: Its antigen remains unidentified.

Study-wide points: There was clonal expansion of CD4+ and CD8+ blood T cells by week 6 at 0.1 to 3.0 mg/kg. Individuals who were partial responders at 0.1-3.0 mg/kg had clonal expansion that ranked among the lowest.

Only in-frame clones appear in the TCRdb table, and some are missing; sequencing was by immunoSEQ multiplex PCR. The sample lists about 52,000 clones, approximately 94% occurring once. The chain recombines TRBV28 with TRBJ1-1; D perhaps matches TRBD1 (6 bases). This specimen consisted of CD4+ or CD8+ T cells sorted from blood, obtained in a trial of the OX40 agonist ivuxolimab. The sequence came from an adult with an advanced solid tumor such as melanoma, head and neck, liver or kidney cancer. CDR3 in DNA: TGTGCCACGAGACAGGCGAACACTGAAGCTTTCTTT. This gives the protein CATRQANTEAFF.